The 10 T cell receptor beta chains in this list originate from one sample, sequenced in a study of PD-1 blockade in classical Hodgkin lymphoma. Data came from immunoSEQ multiplex PCR; TCRdb stores just in-frame clones and leaves some out. Altogether 10,000 or so clones are present, 70% to 75% being singletons, with the ten largest covering about 3.5%. The time point is: cycle 4 day 1 (C4D1), after around six weeks of nivolumab. The patients all showed relapse after autologous stem cell transplantation, while their brentuximab vedotin exposure varied. Starting with thawed PBMCs, CD4+ T cells were purified by magnetic negative selection. The sequencing here drew on CD4+ T cells from blood, taken before the fourth cycle of nivolumab. All receptors derive from a human donor with classical Hodgkin lymphoma.

V is TRBV6-5 and J is TRBJ2-7, with D tentatively TRBD2 (6 bases). This CDR3 region has 16 residues. Trimming left V 4 bases short and J 0 bases short, with 16 bases between. The germline V gene encodes CDR1 MNHEY and CDR2 SVGAGI. The DNA for the CDR3 is TGTGCCAGCAGTTCTCGAGCGGGTGTTAGCTCCTACGAGCAGTACTTC. It is translated as CASSSRAGVSSYEQYF.

This clone was recorded a few times. The J gene is TRBJ1-6, the V gene TRBV5-1; possible D gene TRBD1, 6 bases. The CDR3 consists of 15 residues. V lost 0 bases to trimming and J lost 4 bases, with 8 bases between them. Germline V gene lookup returns CDR1 SGHRS and CDR2 YFSETQ. In nucleotides, the CDR3 is TGCGCCAGCAGCTTGGGGCAGGGGTATAATTCACCCCTCCACTTT. Its translation: CASSLGQGYNSPLHF.

The chain combines TRBV10-3 with TRBJ2-2; D not certain. CDR1 and CDR2 (germline): ENHRY, SYGVKD. The CDR3 is 19 amino acids. V shed 2 bases and J shed 0 bases, with 19 bases lying between them. CDR3 bases: TGTGCCATCAGTGAGCCCCAGATACAATCATTCGCGAACACCGGGGAGCTGTTTTTT. The encoded protein is CAISEPQIQSFANTGELFF.

The V and J genes are TRBV10-3 and TRBJ1-3; a weak D match, TRBD1 (6 bases). From germline, CDR1 is ENHRY and CDR2 SYGVKD. The CDR3 is 16 residues long. The V end was cut by 4 bases, the J end by 0 bases, with 13 bases between. CDR3 nucleotides: TGTGCCATCAGTGGGGGCAGGGGCGGCTCTGGAAACACCATATATTTT. This gives the protein CAISGGRGGSGNTIYF.

V usage is TRBV5-1 and J usage is TRBJ1-3; D not certain. CDR1 is SGHRS and CDR2 is YFSETQ in the germline V gene. V dropped 1 base and J dropped 4 bases, with 21 bases sitting between them. The CDR3 consists of 18 residues. The CDR3 DNA sequence: TGCGCCAGCAGCTTGCAGGCTCATAACAGCTCTGTGGGAAACACCATATATTTT. This translates into CASSLQAHNSSVGNTIYF.

This rearrangement joins TRBV2 to TRBJ2-1; 9 bases agree with TRBD2. CDR3 size: 15 residues. Germline CDR1 reads SNHLY; CDR2 reads FYNNEI. The trim removed 9 bases at V and 2 bases at J, leaving 8 bases unmatched. The CDR3 sequence is CASLSGRAPYNEQFF. CDR3 nucleotides: TGTGCCAGTCTTAGCGGGAGAGCACCCTACAATGAGCAGTTCTTC.

The CDR3 here is CASSVGRVLNTEAFF. The CDR3 region has the DNA TGTGCCAGCAGCGTAGGGAGAGTTCTGAACACTGAAGCTTTCTTT. V gene TRBV21-1 combines with J gene TRBJ1-1. TRBV21-1 is marked as a pseudogene. The CDR3 contains 15 residues.

The chain joins TRBV7-2 to TRBJ2-7; D perhaps matches TRBD1 (6 bases). The V and J ends lost 4 bases and 2 bases respectively, with 9 bases between them. Per the germline V gene, CDR1 is SGHTA and CDR2 is FQGNSA. The CDR3 is made up of 13 amino acids. The CDR3 loop reads CASSSWTAYEQYF. CDR3 sequence (DNA): TGTGCCAGCAGCTCCTGGACAGCCTACGAGCAGTACTTC. Filled out from reference TRBV7-2 and TRBJ2-7, the complete variable domain reads GAGVSQSPSNKVTEKGKDVELRCDPISGHTALYWYRQSLGQGLEFLIYFQGNSAPDKSGLPSDRFSAERTGGSVSTLTIQRTQQEDSAVYLCASSSWTAYEQYFGPGTRLTVT.

J is TRBJ2-5 and V is TRBV10-2; D remains unclear. This CDR3 region has 13 residues. V was clipped by 2 bases and J by 3 bases, with 7 bases between them. From germline, CDR1 is WSHSY and CDR2 SAAADI. The CDR3 bases are TGCGCCAGCAGTGAGCACGAGAAAGAGACCCAGTACTTC. Protein sequence: CASSEHEKETQYF.

This clone turned up a few times. The chain couples TRBV6-1 to TRBJ2-1; 11 bases map to TRBD2. V dropped 7 bases and J dropped 5; count of bases not matched to a gene: 7. The V gene's germline CDR1 is MNHNS and CDR2 SASEGT. CDR3 length equals 15 residues. CDR3 sequence: CASTVLAGGDNEQFF. As DNA, the CDR3 is TGTGCCAGCACTGTTTTAGCGGGAGGGGACAATGAGCAGTTCTTC.